The clone carrying this T cell receptor beta chain came up a few times. Its antigen is unidentified. This sample stems from a study of T cell responses to AZD1222 COVID-19 vaccine. Study-level points and caveats: Repertoire sampling happened only post peak T cell response. Regions left unmutated in variants are reportedly the target of nearly half of spike-specific TCRs. Vaccination with two AZD1222 doses was followed by a rise in Spike-specific TCR breadth and depth. Possibly, clonal diversity was underestimated; donors were largely white British and included more females.

Using immunoSEQ multiplex PCR, the repertoire was profiled, and TCRdb retains in-frame clones only, with some absent. Of about 200,000 clones detected, more than 90% appear once; the ten largest clones hold 3.6%. The V end was cut by 9 bases, the J end by 1 base, with 18 bases between. CDR1 is LNHDA and CDR2 is SQIVND in the germline V gene (reference sequence). The CDR3 contains 15 residues. The chain recombines TRBV19 with TRBJ1-2; perhaps TRBD1 as D (5 bases). This material consisted of peripheral blood, taken 28 days after the second dose of the MenACWY control vaccine. The source is an adult who received the MenACWY meningococcal vaccine as a control. The CDR3 DNA reads TGTGCCAGCAAAACACTGGGACTATTTAACTATGGCTACACCTTC. Encoded protein: CASKTLGLFNYGYTF.